These 20 T cell receptor beta chains were all obtained from the same sample, sequenced in a study of blood T cell repertoires in COVID-19 (dated by TCRdb to the early 2020s). To prepare the library, the immunoSEQ multiplex PCR assay was applied. Drawn from immuneACCESS, this table holds only the in-frame rearrangements with V and J called that TCRdb kept. Clones are partly lost; checked studies trace under half to an unresolved V gene and leave the rest unexplained. This sample is represented by about 190,000 clones; around 80% of them were singletons. The ten largest clonotypes hold approximately 2.9% of the sample. Sequences were obtained from peripheral blood. Receptors were obtained from a woman aged 80 or over with active or convalescent COVID-19.

The V gene is TRBV3-1 (or the pseudogene TRBV3-2), the J gene TRBJ1-4, with TRBD1 matching 7 bases. Germline loops: CDR1 LGHDT, CDR2 YNNKEL (reference sequence). This CDR3 has 21 residues. The J segment lost 2 bases and the V segment lost 1 base, leaving 19 bases of the junction unmatched. The CDR3 loop is CASSQGGSLIPGGFTNEKLFF. Here the CDR3 DNA reads TGTGCCAGCAGCCAAGGAGGAAGCTTGATTCCAGGGGGTTTCACTAATGAAAAACTGTTTTTT.

The rearrangement uses TRBV4-2 and TRBJ2-3; a possible D gene is TRBD1 (5 bases). This CDR3 contains 15 residues. CDR1 is LGHNA and CDR2 is YNFKEQ in the germline V gene. The V and J ends lost 0 bases and 0 bases respectively, with 7 bases between them. The CDR3 DNA is TGTGCCAGCAGCCAAGATGGGGCTAGCACAGATACGCAGTATTTT. It encodes CASSQDGASTDTQYF.

The V call is TRBV4-3, the J call TRBJ1-5, with TRBD1 as a possible D gene (5 bases). This CDR3 is 16 amino acids long. Trimming removed 1 base at V and 6 bases at J, with 16 bases between. Germline CDR1 and CDR2: LGHNA and YSLEER. The CDR3 spells CASSQGPSRGGQPQHF. The CDR3 DNA reads as TGCGCCAGCAGCCAAGGCCCGTCGAGGGGAGGTCAGCCCCAGCATTTT.

This clone occurred a few times. The chain links TRBV4-1 to TRBJ1-5; D is perhaps TRBD1 (5 bases). The CDR3 spans 16 residues. V gave up 1 base and J gave up 0 bases, with 10 bases separating them. Per the germline V gene, CDR1 is MGHRA and CDR2 is YSYEKL. CDR3 residues: CASSQASGYSNQPQHF. Here the CDR3 DNA reads TGCGCCAGCAGCCAAGCATCAGGGTATAGCAATCAGCCCCAGCATTTT.

This chain uses TRBV5-1 with TRBJ2-1, with 12 nucleotides matching TRBD1. V shed 5 bases, J shed 6 bases, and the junction held 6 bases outside the gene matches. The germline V gene encodes CDR1 SGHRS and CDR2 YFSETQ. This CDR3 has 15 residues. This chain's CDR3 is CASSRPGQGANEQFF. The CDR3 DNA reads as TGCGCCAGCAGTCGACCGGGACAGGGGGCCAATGAGCAGTTCTTC.

The DNA for the CDR3 is TGTGCCAGCAGCCAAGACCCCTATGGTGGCTACACCTTC. It codes for CASSQDPYGGYTF. The chain uses TRBV14 and TRBJ1-2; D ambiguous. The length of the CDR3 is 13 residues. CDR1 SGHDN and CDR2 FVKESK come from the germline V gene. Trimming cost V 0 bases and J 7 bases, with 9 bases left between them.

The chain combines TRBV28 with TRBJ2-5, with D perhaps matching TRBD1 (6 bases). V lost 6 bases to trimming and J lost 5 bases, with 10 bases between them. CDR3 size: 12 residues. Germline V lookup: CDR1 MDHEN, CDR2 SYDVKM. The CDR3 DNA reads TGTGCCAGCAGGGACCAGGGGGAGACCCAGTACTTC. Its protein product is CASRDQGETQYF.

V is TRBV29-1 and J is TRBJ2-3, with D possibly TRBD2 on 7 matching bases. The germline V and J ends were trimmed by 4 bases and 2 bases, with 22 bases remaining between them. Per the germline V gene, CDR1 is SQVTM and CDR2 is ANQGSEA. The CDR3 covers 17 residues. The CDR3 nucleotides are TGCAGCGTTGTTCGTCCACTAGGGGGGGCCCCCACAGATACGCAGTATTTT. Translating it yields CSVVRPLGGAPTDTQYF.

This rearrangement joins TRBV7-9 to TRBJ2-7, with D possibly TRBD2 on 5 matching bases. CDR1 SEHNR and CDR2 FQNEAQ come from the germline V gene (reference sequence). V lost 3 bases and J lost 2, with 8 bases in between. CDR3 length: 13 residues. The CDR3: CASSFRDPYEQYF. As DNA, the CDR3 is TGTGCCAGCAGCTTCCGGGATCCCTACGAGCAGTACTTC.

CDR3: CASSTRQGWEDTQYF. The CDR3 nucleotides read TGTGCCAGCAGTACGCGACAGGGGTGGGAAGATACGCAGTATTTT. This chain connects TRBV5-4 to TRBJ2-3, with TRBD1 matching over 8 bases. This CDR3 spans 15 amino acids. CDR1 and CDR2 from the germline V gene are SGHNT and YYREEE (reference sequence). Trimming at V came to 5 bases and at J to 5 bases, leaving 10 bases not matched to a gene.

This chain links TRBV5-8 with TRBJ2-2; D is unresolved. V gave up 5 bases and J gave up 1 base, with 12 bases separating them. The CDR3 runs to 15 residues. Germline V gene lookup returns CDR1 SGHTS and CDR2 YDEGEE. CDR3 amino acids: CASSAPGLNTGELFF. In DNA, the CDR3 is TGTGCCAGCAGTGCTCCGGGTCTGAACACCGGGGAGCTGTTTTTT.

The rearrangement links TRBV9 to TRBJ1-1; possible D gene TRBD1, 6 bases. The CDR3 has 14 residues. Trimming pared 0 bases from V and 5 bases from J, leaving 11 bases between. Germline loops: CDR1 SGDLS, CDR2 YYNGEE. The CDR3 DNA reads as TGTGCCAGCAGCGTAGTGGGGGCTGTGACTGAAGCTTTCTTT. It encodes CASSVVGAVTEAFF. Full variable domain (rest looked up from reference TRBV9 and TRBJ1-1): DSGVTQTPKHLITATGQRVTLRCSPRSGDLSVYWYQQSLDQGLQFLIQYYNGEERAKGNILERFSAQQFPDLHSELNLSSLELGDSALYFCASSVVGAVTEAFFGQGTRLTVV.

This sequence joins TRBV7-9 and TRBJ1-2; 7 positions match TRBD1. The V gene end was trimmed by 4 bases and the J gene end by 6 bases; junction bases not matched to a gene: 8. This CDR3 has 14 amino acids. The germline gives CDR1 SEHNR, CDR2 FQNEAQ (reference sequence). The CDR3 DNA sequence: TGTGCCAGCAGCTCGGGACAGAAGATGAATGGCTACACCTTC. As protein: CASSSGQKMNGYTF.

The chain joins TRBV28 to TRBJ1-2; 8 bases match TRBD1. CDR1 is MDHEN and CDR2 is SYDVKM in the germline V gene. The V gene end was trimmed by 2 bases and the J gene end by 8 bases; junction bases not matched to a gene: 7. There are 14 residues in the CDR3. This CDR3 is CASSLGRTGNGYTF. The DNA of the CDR3 is TGTGCCAGCAGTTTAGGCAGGACAGGGAACGGCTACACCTTC.

CDR3 sequence reads: CASRRLVTGELFF. The CDR3, as DNA: TGTGCCAGCCGGAGGTTGGTCACCGGGGAGCTGTTTTTT. This chain uses TRBV19 with TRBJ2-2; weak D call: TRBD2 (5 bases). Germline V CDR1 and CDR2: LNHDA, SQIVND (reference sequence). Trimming removed 9 bases at V and 4 bases at J, with 12 bases between. The CDR3 contains 13 residues.

The J gene is TRBJ2-3, the V gene TRBV27, with TRBD2 as a possible D gene (5 bases). CDR3 length: 15 residues. Germline V gene lookup returns CDR1 MNHEY and CDR2 SMNVEV (reference sequence). Trimming pared 5 bases from V and 6 bases from J, leaving 18 bases between. In nucleotides, the CDR3 is TGTGCCAGCAGTGTCCCGACTGGAGGTACTGATACGCAGTATTTT. It yields the protein CASSVPTGGTDTQYF.

This clone has a handful of counts. This chain uses TRBV5-4 with TRBJ2-2, with D possibly matching TRBD2 (5 bases). The CDR3 is 16 amino acids. V lost 2 bases and J 7 bases, leaving 18 bases between the germline ends. CDR1 is SGHNT and CDR2 is YYREEE in the germline V gene (reference sequence). The CDR3 DNA is TGTGCCAGCAGCTTTGAAGAGACTAAAGGTCTCGGGGAGCTGTTTTTT. Translating gives CASSFEETKGLGELFF.

The chain uses TRBV20-1 and TRBJ1-1, with D hard to call. The germline V gene has CDR1 DFQATT and CDR2 SNEGSKA (reference sequence). V was shortened by 3 bases and J by 4 bases, with 21 bases between the two germline ends. The CDR3 is 16 amino acids. This chain's CDR3 is CSASLPGGPRATEAFF. The CDR3 nucleotides read TGCAGTGCTAGTCTACCTGGAGGCCCCCGAGCCACTGAAGCTTTCTTT.

This chain links TRBV19 with TRBJ2-1; TRBD1 agrees at 10 bases. Germline V gene lookup returns CDR1 LNHDA and CDR2 SQIVND (reference sequence). The J segment lost 12 bases and the V segment lost 2 bases, leaving 4 bases of the junction unmatched. The CDR3 contains 13 residues. This CDR3 reads CASSISRDRGQFF. CDR3 sequence (DNA): TGTGCCAGTAGTATAAGCCGGGACAGGGGGCAGTTCTTC.

The V and J genes are TRBV2 and TRBJ2-7; possibly TRBD2 for D (7 bases). The CDR3 extends over 15 amino acids. V lost 7 bases, J lost 0 bases, and 16 bases lay in between. Looked up from germline, CDR1 is SNHLY and CDR2 is FYNNEI. CDR3 region: CASKGGGASSYEQYF. In nucleotides, the CDR3 is TGTGCCAGCAAGGGGGGGGGTGCCAGCTCCTACGAGCAGTACTTC.